The 26 T cell receptor beta chains reported below all come from one sample, sequenced in a study of brain T cells in children with intractable seizures. Sequencing was limited to surgery cases with top T cell transcript signatures in brain tissue. TCRdb's table, derived via immunoSEQ multiplex PCR, lists solely in-frame clones and lacks some. The repertoire holds roughly 2,300 clones, roughly 80% seen once, with around 10% in the top ten. The material sequenced was resected brain tissue, taken at surgery. All receptors come from a boy in the first two years of life with hemimegalencephaly and intractable seizures.

CDR3 in amino acids: CASFGFRGEQFF. CDR3 DNA: TGTGCCAGCTTCGGCTTCAGGGGTGAGCAGTTCTTC. The genes are TRBV2 and TRBJ2-1, with a possible D match to TRBD1 (6 bases). V was pared by 8 bases and J by 9 bases, with 14 bases between. In germline, CDR1 is SNHLY, CDR2 FYNNEI. CDR3 length equals 12 residues.

The chain links TRBV6-1 to TRBJ2-5; 9 bases match TRBD1. This CDR3 has 15 amino acids. V lost 0 bases, J lost 1 base, and 0 bases stayed unmatched. The germline V gene has CDR1 MNHNS and CDR2 SASEGT. In DNA, the CDR3 is TGTGCCAGCAGTGAAGCGACAGGGGGCCAAGAGACCCAGTACTTC. Amino acid sequence: CASSEATGGQETQYF.

This chain joins TRBV10-3 and TRBJ1-5; tentative D call: TRBD1 (5 bases). The germline gives CDR1 ENHRY, CDR2 SYGVKD. CDR3 length: 15 residues. Trimming cost V 2 bases and J 3 bases, with 11 bases left between them. The CDR3 DNA reads as TGTGCCATCAGTGAGGTACAGGTAGTCAATCAGCCCCAGCATTTT. Protein sequence: CAISEVQVVNQPQHF.

The chain joins TRBV6-1 to TRBJ2-4, with D tentatively TRBD1 (5 bases). CDR1 is MNHNS, CDR2 SASEGT, per germline. CDR3 length equals 14 residues. Trimming left V 3 bases short and J 7 bases short, with 13 bases between. The CDR3 loop is CASSDVAGKNIQYF. The DNA of the CDR3 is TGTGCCAGCAGTGACGTCGCAGGGAAGAACATTCAGTACTTC.

The chain uses TRBV11-3 and TRBJ2-7; 10 nucleotides agree with TRBD2. The ends lost 2 bases at V and 3 bases at J; junction bases unmatched: 4. In germline, CDR1 is SGHNT, CDR2 YENEEA. The CDR3 has 15 amino acids. The DNA for the CDR3 is TGTGCCAGCAGCTTACGTCCTAGCGGGAGCTACGAGCAGTACTTC. Its translation: CASSLRPSGSYEQYF. Together with reference TRBV11-3 and TRBJ2-7, the CDR3 gives the full variable domain: EAGVVQSPRYKIIEKKQPVAFWCNPISGHNTLYWYLQNLGQGPELLIRYENEEAVDDSQLPKDRFSAERLKGVDSTLKIQPAELGDSAVYLCASSLRPSGSYEQYFGPGTRLTVT.

CDR3 protein: CASSLPAGGEQYF. The DNA for the CDR3 is TGTGCCAGCAGCTTACCGGCGGGAGGCGAGCAGTACTTC. The gene calls are TRBV7-2 and TRBJ2-7; 8 bases align to TRBD2. The length of the CDR3 is 13 residues. Per the germline V gene, CDR1 is SGHTA and CDR2 is FQGNSA. Germline trimming cut 2 bases from V and 6 bases from J; bases unmatched to any gene: 3. Combining the CDR3 with reference TRBV7-2 and TRBJ2-7 gives the whole variable domain GAGVSQSPSNKVTEKGKDVELRCDPISGHTALYWYRQSLGQGLEFLIYFQGNSAPDKSGLPSDRFSAERTGGSVSTLTIQRTQQEDSAVYLCASSLPAGGEQYFGPGTRLTVT.

V and J are TRBV5-1 and TRBJ2-5, with D perhaps matching TRBD1 or TRBD2 (7 bases each). This CDR3 is built from 14 residues. Germline CDR1 is SGHRS and CDR2 is YFSETQ. Trimming stripped 2 bases from V and 4 bases from J, with 12 bases between. This CDR3 is CASSFGRGPETQYF. The CDR3 nucleotides are TGCGCCAGCAGCTTTGGGAGGGGGCCAGAGACCCAGTACTTC.

The chain combines TRBV9 with TRBJ2-7, with D unresolved. V lost 3 bases and J lost 0, with 13 bases in between. The CDR3 extends over 15 amino acids. Per germline, CDR1 SGDLS and CDR2 YYNGEE. The CDR3 loop is CASSADLPSSYEQYF. CDR3 nucleotide sequence: TGTGCCAGCAGCGCCGACCTACCGAGCTCCTACGAGCAGTACTTC.

The count of this clone is one. This sequence joins TRBV19 and TRBJ2-2; D is possibly TRBD2 (5 bases). The CDR3 length is 11 residues. V lost 10 bases to trimming and J lost 7 bases, with 10 bases between them. The germline V gene encodes CDR1 LNHDA and CDR2 SQIVND (reference sequence). CDR3 protein: CAILEGGELFF. In DNA form, the CDR3 reads TGTGCCATCCTCGAGGGCGGGGAGCTGTTTTTT.

CDR3 loop: CASSQEGGRWGNSPLHF. The CDR3 DNA sequence: TGCGCCAGCAGCCAAGAGGGAGGGAGATGGGGAAATTCACCCCTCCACTTT. The chain couples TRBV4-3 to TRBJ1-6; D unclear. The CDR3 sequence is 17 residues long. Trimming left V 0 bases short and J 7 bases short, with 16 bases between. Germline CDR1 and CDR2: LGHNA and YSLEER.

The rearrangement links TRBV9 to TRBJ2-6; D may be TRBD1 (6 bases). V was clipped by 3 bases and J by 2 bases, with 6 bases between them. Looked up from germline, CDR1 is SGDLS and CDR2 is YYNGEE. The length of the CDR3 is 14 residues. The CDR3 here is CASSGTAGANVLTF. In DNA form, the CDR3 reads TGTGCCAGCAGCGGGACAGCTGGGGCCAACGTCCTGACTTTC.

J is TRBJ2-7 and V is TRBV19; 11 bases are shared with TRBD2. The CDR3 contains 13 residues. Germline CDR1 is LNHDA and CDR2 is SQIVND (reference sequence). V was clipped by 11 bases and J by 7 bases; unmatched bases: 10. CDR3 in DNA: TGTGCCGCGTCAGGGACTAGCGGCTCGGAGCAGTACTTC. The encoded protein is CAASGTSGSEQYF.

The J gene is TRBJ1-5, the V gene TRBV11-3, with a possible D match to TRBD1 (5 bases). This CDR3 is built from 13 residues. Trimming removed 3 bases at V and 11 bases at J, with 14 bases between. Germline values: CDR1 SGHNT, CDR2 YENEEA. CDR3 amino acids: CASSLVREGAQHF. The CDR3 region has the DNA TGTGCCAGCAGCTTGGTCAGGGAGGGAGCCCAGCATTTT. Variable domain in full (rest from reference TRBV11-3 and TRBJ1-5): EAGVVQSPRYKIIEKKQPVAFWCNPISGHNTLYWYLQNLGQGPELLIRYENEEAVDDSQLPKDRFSAERLKGVDSTLKIQPAELGDSAVYLCASSLVREGAQHFGDGTRLSIL.

The chain employs TRBV10-3 and TRBJ2-3; 9 bases align to TRBD2. There are 14 residues in the CDR3. V trimming: 10 bases; J trimming: 0 bases; junction bases outside the gene matches: 5. Germline loops: CDR1 ENHRY, CDR2 SYGVKD. The CDR3 DNA is TGTGCCACTGAGACTAGCGGTAGCACAGATACGCAGTATTTT. Protein sequence: CATETSGSTDTQYF.

The count of this clone is one. This chain connects TRBV6-1 to TRBJ2-3, with 12 bases lining up with TRBD2. From germline, CDR1 is MNHNS and CDR2 SASEGT. The CDR3 is 18 residues long. After removal of 3 bases from V and 1 base from J, the junction contained 8 bases not matched to a gene. The CDR3 spells CASSDLAGGPPRTDTQYF. The CDR3 DNA reads TGTGCCAGCAGTGATCTAGCGGGAGGGCCTCCCCGCACAGATACGCAGTATTTT.

The chain links TRBV7-2 to TRBJ2-3, with 7 bases aligning to TRBD2. Germline CDR1 SGHTA, CDR2 FQGNSA. The CDR3 has 15 amino acids. The junction had 3 bases not matched to a gene; V was cut back by 2 bases and J by 1 base. DNA for the CDR3: TGTGCCAGCAGCTTAAGGCTAGCGGGCACAGATACGCAGTATTTT. It specifies CASSLRLAGTDTQYF. Combining the CDR3 with reference TRBV7-2 and TRBJ2-3 gives the whole variable domain GAGVSQSPSNKVTEKGKDVELRCDPISGHTALYWYRQSLGQGLEFLIYFQGNSAPDKSGLPSDRFSAERTGGSVSTLTIQRTQQEDSAVYLCASSLRLAGTDTQYFGPGTRLTVL.

This clone appeared once. The genes are TRBV5-1 and TRBJ2-4, with a possible D match to TRBD1 (6 bases). CDR3 length equals 13 residues. The germline V gene encodes CDR1 SGHRS and CDR2 YFSETQ. Trimming took off 3 bases at V and 7 bases at J, with 11 bases between the two ends. CDR3 DNA: TGCGCCAGCAGCTCAGGGGAATCGAACATTCAGTACTTC. Translation: CASSSGESNIQYF.

The chain employs TRBV6-6 and TRBJ2-7; maybe TRBD2 (5 bases). Germline values: CDR1 MNHNY, CDR2 SVGAGI (reference sequence). This CDR3 is built from 15 residues. V was trimmed by 0 bases and J by 0 bases, leaving 9 bases between them. The CDR3 spells CASSYSSGSSYEQYF. CDR3 nucleotide sequence: TGTGCCAGCAGTTACTCGAGCGGCAGCTCCTACGAGCAGTACTTC.

This clone was recorded once. The chain has TRBV21-1 and TRBJ2-1; TRBD2 is the table's D call and was not checked against the DNA. TRBV21-1 is a documented pseudogene. The CDR3 is 16 amino acids. CDR3 nucleotide sequence: TGTGCCAGCAGCAAAGCGGGCAATAGCGAGTACAATGAGCAGTTCTTC. Protein sequence: CASSKAGNSEYNEQFF.

V gene TRBV27 combines with J gene TRBJ2-3, with 9 bases matching TRBD1. The CDR3 runs 16 residues. V trimming: 6 bases; J trimming: 5 bases; junction bases outside the gene matches: 12. Germline CDR1 is MNHEY and CDR2 is SMNVEV (reference sequence). DNA for the CDR3: TGTGCCAGCAGCCAGTGGGGACAGGGAATAGGAGATACGCAGTATTTT. The encoded protein is CASSQWGQGIGDTQYF.

This clone turned up a few times. V is TRBV12-3 or TRBV12-4 and J is TRBJ1-2; D gene uncertain. The V end lost 6 bases, the J end lost 10 bases, and 18 bases lay between the germline ends. The CDR3 length is 13 residues. CDR3 bases: TGTGCCAGCAGCCTCCGGGTCTTTGATCCCTACACCTTC. Amino acids: CASSLRVFDPYTF.

This clone was seen more than once but under ten times. V usage is TRBV6-2 or TRBV6-3 and J usage is TRBJ1-5, with a tentative D call TRBD1 (5 bases). The CDR3 is 12 amino acids. The V gene lost 2 bases and the J gene lost 11 bases, with 10 bases spanning the gap. From germline, CDR1 is MNHEY and CDR2 SVGEGT. The CDR3 bases are TGTGCCAGCAGTTACCCGACAGTGTCCCAGCATTTT. Encoded protein: CASSYPTVSQHF.

The chain's CDR3 is CASSTGVVGTEAFF. CDR3 DNA sequence: TGTGCCAGCAGCACAGGGGTGGTTGGCACTGAAGCTTTCTTT. J is TRBJ1-1 and V is TRBV6-6, with 7 bases identical to TRBD1. CDR3 length equals 14 residues. Germline V gene lookup returns CDR1 MNHNY and CDR2 SVGAGI (reference sequence). Losses at the gene ends were 6 bases for V and 4 bases for J; bases not matched to a gene: 8.

The CDR3 DNA reads as TGTGCCAGCAGTTTATGGGGACTAGCGGGAGGAGAGACCCAGTACTTC. Its protein is CASSLWGLAGGETQYF. This sequence joins TRBV27 and TRBJ2-5; 15 bases line up with TRBD2. In germline, CDR1 is MNHEY, CDR2 SMNVEV (reference sequence). The CDR3 extends over 16 amino acids. V lost 1 base to trimming and J lost 4 bases; unmatched junction nucleotides: 1.

On this clone: A read error may produce the germline difference seen at one junction end. This chain connects TRBV5-1 to TRBJ2-2; D is perhaps TRBD2 (6 bases). CDR1 and CDR2 from the germline V gene are SGHRS and YFSETQ. The CDR3 totals 14 residues. CDR3 sequence (DNA): TGCGCCAGCAACTTGGGGGGATTCACCGGGGAGCTGTTTTTT. It codes for CASNLGGFTGELFF.

This rearrangement joins TRBV5-1 to TRBJ2-1; TRBD2 matches at 8 bases. Germline V gene data show CDR1 as SGHRS and CDR2 as YFSETQ. The CDR3 is made up of 16 amino acids. V shed 4 bases, J shed 4 bases, and the junction held 10 bases outside the gene matches. The CDR3 sequence is CASSPGGGTLYNEQFF. The CDR3 DNA is TGCGCCAGCAGCCCCGGCGGGGGGACGCTTTACAATGAGCAGTTCTTC.